In this sample, the clone carrying this T cell receptor beta chain turned up many times. The target antigen is unknown. The data stem from a study of response to subunit inactivated influenza vaccine. Study-level results: Each seasonal influenza vaccination, the authors suggested, recruits few new T cells.

TCRdb reprocessed the RT-PCR reads via MiXCR and lists one record per CDR3 protein. Among more than 400,000 distinct CDR3 sequences listed, approximately 7.3% were seen once. The material sequenced was PBMCs from blood, taken roughly 24 months after vaccination. The receptor was derived from a man aged 50-75 years who received an inactivated influenza vaccine.

The CDR3 nucleotides read TGTGCCAGCAGCTTAGGAGTAGCGGGGCTCACCGGGGAGCTGTTTTTT. This sequence encodes CASSLGVAGLTGELFF. This chain links TRBV7-2 with TRBJ2-2, with 8 nucleotides matching TRBD2. The CDR3 spans 16 residues. The V gene end was trimmed by 1 base and the J gene end by 4 bases; junction bases not matched to a gene: 5. Germline CDR1 SGHTA, CDR2 FQGNSA.